A selection of T cell receptor beta chains follows, all from one sample in a study of T-cell reconstitution after alpha-beta-depleted transplantation in children. MiXCR, run by TCRdb on the PCR reads, gives a single entry per CDR3 protein. The sample carries 670,000 or so distinct CDR3 sequences, less than 15% recorded once. Sample: PBMCs, taken before TCRalphabeta/CD19-depleted stem cell transplant. All receptors come from a girl aged 2-15 years with congenital amegakaryocytic thrombocytopenia, due to receive a stem cell transplant. Each CDR3 is given with its conserved first and last residue. Each record gives: CDR3 protein, CDR3 DNA, J gene, D gene, V gene, clone size. A D gene is named only where the DNA matches it firmly. The listing skips clone size in some rows; elsewhere it reads once, few, many or a size class.

CSAHYISAGTEAFF	TGCAGTGCTCACTACATAAGTGCGGGCACTGAAGCTTTCTTT	TRBJ1-1	.	TRBV20-1	.
CASRRTGTNEQFF	TGTGCCAGCAGGAGGACAGGGACCAATGAGCAGTTCTTC	TRBJ2-1	TRBD1	TRBV6-1	.
CASTPQEGTDTQYF	TGTGCCAGCACCCCCCAGGAGGGCACAGATACGCAGTATTTT	TRBJ2-3	.	TRBV19	few
CASPAVSGANVLTF	TGTGCCAGCCCGGCGGTCTCTGGGGCCAACGTCCTGACTTTC	TRBJ2-6	.	TRBV6-1	few
CASSLTQRYYNEQFF	TGTGCCAGCAGTTTGACCCAGCGGTACTACAATGAGCAGTTCTTC	TRBJ2-1	.	TRBV12-3/TRBV12-4	few
CASSLGFSPSTEAFF	TGTGCCAGCAGCTTGGGGTTTTCCCCCTCCACTGAAGCTTTCTTT	TRBJ1-1	.	TRBV5-4	many
CASSYGSISSEQYF	TGTGCCAGCAGTTATGGTTCCATTTCTAGCGAGCAGTACTTC	TRBJ2-7	.	TRBV6-5	many
CSARLLLTDTQYF	TGCAGTGCTAGATTACTGCTGACAGATACGCAGTATTTT	TRBJ2-3	.	TRBV20-1	.
CASSAGSLSYNEQFF	TGTGCCAGCAGTGCGGGTAGCCTCTCCTACAATGAGCAGTTCTTC	TRBJ2-1	.	TRBV25-1	few
CSARGTSDETQYF	TGCAGTGCTAGGGGGACTAGCGACGAGACCCAGTACTTC	TRBJ2-5	TRBD2	TRBV20-1	.
CASSLQGPENIQYF	TGCGCCAGCAGCTTACAAGGCCCCGAAAACATTCAGTACTTC	TRBJ2-4	.	TRBV5-1	many
CSVARTGSRSYNEQFF	TGCAGCGTTGCCCGGACAGGATCCCGCTCCTACAATGAGCAGTTCTTC	TRBJ2-1	TRBD1	TRBV29-1	.
CATRGTSGSVEQFF	TGTGCCACCAGAGGGACTAGCGGTTCTGTTGAGCAGTTCTTC	TRBJ2-1	TRBD2	TRBV15	.
CSARQDRAGSTDTQYF	TGCAGTGCTAGGCAAGACAGGGCCGGTAGCACAGATACGCAGTATTTT	TRBJ2-3	TRBD1	TRBV20-1	few
CSARNLRDYYNEQFF	TGCAGTGCTAGAAATTTAAGGGATTACTACAATGAGCAGTTCTTC	TRBJ2-1	.	TRBV20-1	.
CSARDQGVTEAFF	TGCAGTGCTAGAGATCAAGGGGTCACTGAAGCTTTCTTT	TRBJ1-1	.	TRBV20-1	.
CASSLGASGRAPDTQYF	TGTGCCAGCAGCTTGGGGGCTAGCGGGAGGGCCCCCGATACGCAGTATTTT	TRBJ2-3	TRBD2	TRBV5-5	few
CASSPGDSRVFSTDTQYF	TGTGCCAGCAGCCCGGGGGACTCGCGAGTTTTTAGCACAGATACGCAGTATTTT	TRBJ2-3	.	TRBV4-2	many
CASSLSSGELFF	TGTGCCAGCAGCTTAAGTTCCGGGGAGCTGTTTTTT	TRBJ2-2	.	TRBV7-8	many
CSARVAGGPRNEQFF	TGCAGTGCTAGAGTAGCGGGAGGGCCCCGAAATGAGCAGTTCTTC	TRBJ2-1	TRBD2	TRBV20-1	few
CASRGTSGVNEQFF	TGTGCCAGCCGCGGGACTAGCGGGGTGAATGAGCAGTTCTTC	TRBJ2-1	TRBD2	TRBV6-5	.
CASSLGQGAGYEQFF	TGTGCCAGCAGTTTGGGACAGGGGGCTGGCTATGAGCAGTTCTTC	TRBJ2-1	TRBD1	TRBV12-3/TRBV12-4	many
CASSRLYRENTGELFF	TGTGCCAGCTCACGGCTATACAGGGAGAACACCGGGGAGCTGTTTTTT	TRBJ2-2	.	TRBV18	.
CASSFRQGYGNTIYF	TGTGCCAGCAGTTTCCGACAGGGCTACGGAAACACCATATATTTT	TRBJ1-3	TRBD1	TRBV12-3/TRBV12-4	many
CSASTWGQETQYF	TGCAGCGCTTCGACCTGGGGGCAAGAGACCCAGTACTTC	TRBJ2-5	.	TRBV29-1	.
CATSWGIQQYF	TGTGCCACCTCCTGGGGAATCCAGCAGTATTTT	TRBJ2-3	.	TRBV24-1	few